This TCR beta chain was identified during a study of blood T cell repertoires in COVID-19. Study summary: PBMCs, B-cell-depleted T cells, or T cells provided the cDNA or gDNA that made up the material.

Per the authors' pipeline: Reference gene primer amplification in the assay estimated nucleated cell counts. Profiling relied on immunoSEQ multiplex PCR, and the TCRdb table lists in-frame clones only, not all of them. The V and J calls and the clone size are those of that table, but D and trimming were determined from the DNA. Of 35,000 to 50,000 clones in the sample, about 87% were seen once. Per the germline V gene, CDR1 is LNHDA and CDR2 is SQIVND (reference sequence). This CDR3 spans 14 amino acids. J gave up 4 bases and V 8 bases, and 4 bases lay outside the gene matches. The sample consisted of peripheral blood. The chain has TRBV19 and TRBJ2-3; 12 positions match TRBD1. This TCR was sampled from a human donor in a cohort sampled during active COVID-19. The CDR3, as DNA: TGTGCCAGTCGGGACAGGGGGCTTGCAGATACGCAGTATTTT. Its protein product is CASRDRGLADTQYF.